This T cell receptor beta chain is from a study of shared clonotypes between healthy human individuals. The V end lost 5 bases, the J end lost 5 bases, and 15 bases lay between the germline ends. The CDR3 sequence is 15 residues long. In germline, CDR1 is SGHAT, CDR2 FQNNGV. Donors had no recently reported acute infections or vaccinations and were HIV-negative. The unsorted samples had 70 million to 100 million PBMCs used for genomic DNA. Profiling relied on immunoSEQ multiplex PCR, and the TCRdb table lists in-frame clones only, not all of them. This sample has about half a million clones; over 60% occur once, and the top ten carry around 11%.

The receptor was isolated from a middle-aged woman in good health. Some clones in this sample may be carry-over from other donors' samples. The genes are TRBV11-2 and TRBJ2-2, with a weak D call TRBD2 (5 bases). Sequenced sample: PBMCs. The CDR3 here is CASSPRGHGTGELFF. The CDR3 bases are TGTGCCAGCAGCCCACGAGGGCATGGGACCGGGGAGCTGTTTTTT.